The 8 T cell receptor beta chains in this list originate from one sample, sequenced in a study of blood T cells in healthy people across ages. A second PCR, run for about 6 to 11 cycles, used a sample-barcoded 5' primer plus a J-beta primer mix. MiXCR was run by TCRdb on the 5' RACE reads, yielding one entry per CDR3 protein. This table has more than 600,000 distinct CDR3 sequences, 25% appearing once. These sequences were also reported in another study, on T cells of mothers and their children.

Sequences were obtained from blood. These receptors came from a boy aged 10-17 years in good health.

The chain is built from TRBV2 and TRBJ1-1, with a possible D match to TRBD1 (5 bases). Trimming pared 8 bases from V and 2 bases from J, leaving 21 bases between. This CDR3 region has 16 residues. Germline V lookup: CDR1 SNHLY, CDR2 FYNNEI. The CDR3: CASVPGHLVLNTEAFF. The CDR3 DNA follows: TGTGCCAGCGTCCCGGGGCACCTCGTCCTAAACACTGAAGCTTTCTTT.

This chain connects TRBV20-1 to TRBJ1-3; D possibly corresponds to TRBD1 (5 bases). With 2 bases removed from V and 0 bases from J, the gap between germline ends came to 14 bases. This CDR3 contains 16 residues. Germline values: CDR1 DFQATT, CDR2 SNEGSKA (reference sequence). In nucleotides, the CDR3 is TGCAGTGCTAGAACCAACGGACACCTCTCTGGAAACACCATATATTTT. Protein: CSARTNGHLSGNTIYF.

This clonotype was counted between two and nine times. The chain's CDR3 is CASSERTLAGAEQFF. The DNA of the CDR3 is TGTGCCAGCAGTGAACGTACCCTAGCGGGAGCTGAGCAGTTCTTC. This chain uses TRBV25-1 with TRBJ2-1, with 10 bases that match TRBD2. Looked up from germline, CDR1 is MGHDK and CDR2 is SYGVNS. This CDR3 comprises 15 residues. Trimming cost V 2 bases and J 9 bases; bases outside gene matches: 7.

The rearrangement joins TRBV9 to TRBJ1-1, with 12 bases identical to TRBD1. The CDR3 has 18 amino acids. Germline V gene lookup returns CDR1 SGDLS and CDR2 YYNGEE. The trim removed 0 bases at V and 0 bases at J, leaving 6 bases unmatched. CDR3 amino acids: CASSVGVGTGGLNTEAFF. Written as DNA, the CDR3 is TGTGCCAGCAGCGTAGGAGTGGGGACAGGGGGCCTGAACACTGAAGCTTTCTTT.

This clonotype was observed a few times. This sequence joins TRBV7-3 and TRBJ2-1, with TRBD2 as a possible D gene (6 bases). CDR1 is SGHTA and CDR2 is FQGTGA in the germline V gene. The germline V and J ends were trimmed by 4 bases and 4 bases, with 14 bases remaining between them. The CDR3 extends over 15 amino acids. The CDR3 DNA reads TGTGCCAGCAGCTCCCGACTAGTAGCGTACAATGAGCAGTTCTTC. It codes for CASSSRLVAYNEQFF.

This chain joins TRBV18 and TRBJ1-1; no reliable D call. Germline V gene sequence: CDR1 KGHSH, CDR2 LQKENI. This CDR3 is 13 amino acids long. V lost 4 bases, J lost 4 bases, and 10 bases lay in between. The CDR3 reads CASSQEGSTEAFF. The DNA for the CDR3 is TGTGCCAGCTCACAGGAAGGGTCCACTGAAGCTTTCTTT. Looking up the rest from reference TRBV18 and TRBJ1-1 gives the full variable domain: NAGVMQNPRHLVRRRGQEARLRCSPMKGHSHVYWYRQLPEEGLKFMVYLQKENIIDESGMPKERFSAEFPKEGPSILRIQQVVRGDSAAYFCASSQEGSTEAFFGQGTRLTVV.

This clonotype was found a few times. Here the CDR3 reads CSATGTSNYPSTDTQYF. In nucleotides, the CDR3 is TGCAGTGCAACAGGGACTAGCAACTACCCTAGCACAGATACGCAGTATTTT. The V and J genes are TRBV20-1 and TRBJ2-3, with TRBD2 identical over 9 bases. V dropped 6 bases and J dropped 0; count of bases not matched to a gene: 13. The CDR3 extends over 17 amino acids. Germline CDR1 is DFQATT and CDR2 is SNEGSKA (reference sequence).

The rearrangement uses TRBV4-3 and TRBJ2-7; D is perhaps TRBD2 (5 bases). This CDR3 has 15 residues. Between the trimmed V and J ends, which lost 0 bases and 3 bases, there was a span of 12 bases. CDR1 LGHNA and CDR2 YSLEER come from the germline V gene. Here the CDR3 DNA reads TGCGCCAGCAGCCAAGACCGGAGGAGGCACTACGAGCAGTACTTC. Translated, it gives CASSQDRRRHYEQYF.